The 15 T cell receptor beta chains presented below share a single source sample, sequenced in a study of blood T cells in healthy people across ages. A sample-barcoded 5' primer and a J-beta primer mix were used in a second PCR of about 6 to 12 cycles. TCRdb called the 5' RACE reads again in MiXCR, with one record for every CDR3 protein. This sample has about 970,000 distinct CDR3 sequences; roughly half occur once, and the top ten carry about a fifth. Sequenced material: blood. These receptors originate from a woman aged 55-70 years in good health.

Here the CDR3 reads CASSLVIQETQYF. The CDR3 coding sequence is TGCGCCAGCAGCCTAGTAATACAAGAGACCCAGTACTTC. V and J are TRBV4-1 and TRBJ2-5; D gene uncertain. The germline gives CDR1 MGHRA, CDR2 YSYEKL. The CDR3 contains 13 residues. The ends were cut back, 4 bases at V and 2 bases at J, with 8 bases in the middle.

This clonotype was counted once. V and J are TRBV4-2 and TRBJ1-1; D gene uncertain. Per the germline V gene, CDR1 is LGHNA and CDR2 is YNFKEQ. Trimming shortened V by 1 base and J by 4 bases, and 4 bases separated the two germline ends. CDR3 length: 12 residues. CDR3 DNA sequence: TGTGCCAGCAGCCAAGTAGGCACTGAAGCTTTCTTT. Encoded protein: CASSQVGTEAFF.

This chain uses TRBV7-6 with TRBJ1-1; TRBD1 is a possible D gene (5 bases). Germline CDR1 is SGHVS and CDR2 is FNYEAQ. This CDR3 comprises 15 residues. The germline V and J ends were trimmed by 5 bases and 7 bases, with 20 bases remaining between them. CDR3 loop: CASSPTTGGIGEAFF. The CDR3 DNA reads TGTGCCAGCAGCCCTACAACAGGCGGTATAGGTGAAGCTTTCTTT.

This chain links TRBV4-3 with TRBJ1-2; no definite D call. V was shortened by 4 bases and J by 1 base, with 10 bases between the two germline ends. Germline V CDR1 and CDR2: LGHNA, YSLEER. This CDR3 comprises 14 residues. CDR3 coding DNA: TGCGCCAGCAGCCCGACACGGTTTAACTATGGCTACACCTTC. Its translation: CASSPTRFNYGYTF.

This chain connects TRBV5-1 to TRBJ2-7; D not resolved. Germline assignment: CDR1 SGHRS and CDR2 YFSETQ. This CDR3 comprises 14 residues. V was shortened by 3 bases and J by 4 bases, with 14 bases between the two germline ends. DNA of the CDR3: TGCGCCAGCAGCTCCAGGCAGGTTAGTTACGAGCAGTACTTC. Amino acids: CASSSRQVSYEQYF.

This clonotype was seen a few times. This CDR3 is CSVDATSGRYYNEQFF. In nucleotides, the CDR3 is TGCAGCGTTGATGCTACTAGCGGGAGGTACTACAATGAGCAGTTCTTC. The chain combines TRBV29-1 with TRBJ2-1; 12 nucleotides align to TRBD2. The CDR3 is 16 amino acids. J gave up 3 bases and V 3 bases, and 6 bases lay outside the gene matches. CDR1 and CDR2 from the germline V gene are SQVTM and ANQGSEA.

This clonotype was observed a few times. The genes are TRBV20-1 and TRBJ2-7; 10 bases are shared with TRBD2. The CDR3 is made up of 14 amino acids. Trimming took 5 bases from V and 3 from J; bases not matched to a gene: 7. Germline V lookup: CDR1 DFQATT, CDR2 SNEGSKA (reference sequence). Written as DNA, the CDR3 is TGCAGTGCTCCCCCGGGACTAGCGCGCTACGAGCAGTACTTC. Protein: CSAPPGLARYEQYF.

V gene TRBV29-1 combines with J gene TRBJ2-2; TRBD1 matches 9 bases. The junction had 22 bases not matched to a gene; V was cut back by 5 bases and J by 3 bases. The CDR3 totals 20 residues. The germline CDR1 and CDR2 sequences are SQVTM and ANQGSEA. CDR3 protein: CSVRIFRKYRDRDYTGELFF. The CDR3 DNA is TGCAGCGTTCGAATCTTTCGCAAATACCGGGACAGGGACTACACCGGGGAGCTGTTTTTT.

J is TRBJ1-1 and V is TRBV12-3 or TRBV12-4; no firm D call. V dropped 3 bases and J dropped 11 bases, with 22 bases sitting between them. The CDR3 has 15 amino acids. The DNA of the CDR3 is TGTGCCAGCAGTTTCGCGGAGTTCCTCTCCACCAGGGCTTTCTTT. Translation: CASSFAEFLSTRAFF.

This sequence joins TRBV12-3 or TRBV12-4 and TRBJ2-5, with D perhaps matching TRBD1 or TRBD2 (5 bases each). The CDR3 loop spans 13 amino acids. With 5 bases removed from V and 7 bases from J, the gap between germline ends came to 14 bases. CDR3 in amino acids: CASSSNRGGTQYF. The DNA for the CDR3 is TGTGCCAGCAGTAGCAACCGTGGGGGGACCCAGTACTTC.

In DNA, the CDR3 is TGTGCCACCCACGGGGGGCCCTCCTACGAGCAGTACTTC. Encoded protein: CATHGGPSYEQYF. This sequence joins TRBV28 and TRBJ2-7; possible D gene TRBD2, 7 bases. Trimming removed 10 bases from V and 0 bases from J, with 13 bases in between. Germline values: CDR1 MDHEN, CDR2 SYDVKM. CDR3 length: 13 residues. The variable domain in full, with the rest retrieved from reference TRBV28 and TRBJ2-7, is DVKVTQSSRYLVKRTGEKVFLECVQDMDHENMFWYRQDPGLGLRLIYFSYDVKMKEKGDIPEGYSVSREKKERFSLILESASTNQTSMYLCATHGGPSYEQYFGPGTRLTVT.

This clonotype was observed a handful of times. This chain connects TRBV7-9 to TRBJ2-3; D is possibly TRBD1 (5 bases). Germline lookup yields CDR1 SEHNR and CDR2 FQNEAQ (reference sequence). V shed 4 bases and J shed 4 bases, with 18 bases lying between them. This CDR3 is built from 16 residues. The CDR3 DNA sequence: TGTGCCAGCAGCTCCAGGGCGTTTAGTACCGCAGATACGCAGTATTTT. It codes for CASSSRAFSTADTQYF.

The CDR3 loop reads CSASMAGPNEKLFF. DNA of the CDR3: TGCAGTGCTAGTATGGCAGGTCCTAATGAAAAACTGTTTTTT. The gene calls are TRBV20-1 and TRBJ1-4; the D is unclear. This CDR3 has 14 amino acids. The V and J ends lost 3 bases and 3 bases respectively, with 11 bases between them. In germline, CDR1 is DFQATT, CDR2 SNEGSKA (reference sequence).

This chain links TRBV20-1 with TRBJ2-1, with 10 nucleotides matching TRBD2. The V and J ends lost 6 bases and 7 bases, in that order; junction bases with no gene match: 9. Germline V CDR1 and CDR2: DFQATT, SNEGSKA (reference sequence). This CDR3 has 14 residues. In DNA form, the CDR3 reads TGCAGTGCAGGGCCTAGCGGGAGCCAAAATGAGCAGTTCTTC. Translating it yields CSAGPSGSQNEQFF.

The V and J genes are TRBV10-3 and TRBJ1-5; 9 bases are shared with TRBD1. Germline V CDR1 and CDR2: ENHRY, SYGVKD. This CDR3 is 15 amino acids long. Germline trimming cut 8 bases from V and 6 bases from J; bases unmatched to any gene: 11. The CDR3 coding sequence is TGTGCCATCTCCGGGACAGGGCCCTCCGGTCAGCCCCAGCATTTT. The encoded protein is CAISGTGPSGQPQHF.